The 28 T cell receptor beta chains listed next were all sequenced from one sample in a study of T cell changes during pregnancy in multiple sclerosis. Using immunoSEQ multiplex PCR, the repertoire was profiled, and TCRdb retains in-frame clones only, with some absent. The sample has under 50,000 clones, 80% to 90% seen once. This material consisted of CD4+ T cells from peripheral blood mononuclear cells, taken after pregnancy. Every receptor here comes from a female donor with multiple sclerosis, enrolled in a pregnancy study.

DNA of the CDR3: TGTGCCAGCAGCTTTCTTACCAGCGGGATCGACGAGCAGTACTTC. It codes for CASSFLTSGIDEQYF. The chain uses TRBV7-3 and TRBJ2-7; 7 bases are a match to TRBD2. Germline loops: CDR1 SGHTA, CDR2 FQGTGA. CDR3 length equals 15 residues. V lost 3 bases and J lost 5; bases outside the gene matches: 10. The full variable domain, rest sourced from reference TRBV7-3 and TRBJ2-7, is GAGVSQTPSNKVTEKGKYVELRCDPISGHTALYWYRQSLGQGPEFLIYFQGTGAADDSGLPNDRFFAVRPEGSVSTLKIQRTERGDSAVYLCASSFLTSGIDEQYFGPGTRLTVT.

V is TRBV30 and J is TRBJ2-5; possibly TRBD1 for D (5 bases). CDR3 size: 12 residues. CDR1 is GTSNPN and CDR2 is SVGIG in the germline V gene (reference sequence). DNA of the CDR3: TGTGCTTATGGAGTGGGGCCAGAGACCCAGTACTTC. This gives the protein CAYGVGPETQYF.

The rearrangement links TRBV27 to TRBJ2-1; 8 bases align to TRBD2. Germline values: CDR1 MNHEY, CDR2 SMNVEV (reference sequence). J was trimmed by 2 bases and V by 3 bases; bases with no gene match: 6. This CDR3 contains 16 residues. CDR3 in amino acids: CASSFILAGAYNEQFF. In nucleotides, the CDR3 is TGTGCCAGCAGTTTCATTCTAGCGGGTGCCTACAATGAGCAGTTCTTC.

This rearrangement joins TRBV29-1 to TRBJ1-4; 7 bases map to TRBD1. Germline V gene lookup returns CDR1 SQVTM and CDR2 ANQGSEA. With V trimmed by 7 bases and J by 3 bases, 2 bases remained unmatched. The CDR3 runs to 12 residues. The CDR3 reads CSGGQSNEKLFF. The CDR3 DNA sequence: TGCAGCGGGGGACAGTCTAATGAAAAACTGTTTTTT.

The chain links TRBV6-1 to TRBJ1-2; D remains unclear. This CDR3 is built from 13 residues. CDR1 is MNHNS and CDR2 is SASEGT in the germline V gene. Deletions cut 3 bases from V and 4 bases from J, with 9 bases between. CDR3 coding DNA: TGTGCCAGCAGTGAGACTCAGTCCTATGGCTACACCTTC. Its translation is CASSETQSYGYTF.

The rearrangement links TRBV28 to TRBJ2-7, with D possibly being TRBD2 (5 bases). The CDR3 has 15 amino acids. V was pared by 8 bases and J by 4 bases, with 21 bases between. The germline CDR1 and CDR2 sequences are MDHEN and SYDVKM. In nucleotides, the CDR3 is TGTGCCAGCCAAGCTCCCGGACTGAGGAGTTACGAGCAGTACTTC. Translated: CASQAPGLRSYEQYF.

V usage is TRBV5-6 and J usage is TRBJ2-3; tentatively, D is TRBD2 (7 bases). Trimming took 0 bases from V and 5 from J, leaving 16 bases between them. The germline V gene has CDR1 SGHDT and CDR2 YYEEEE. The CDR3 is made up of 16 amino acids. CDR3 in DNA: TGTGCCAGCAGCTTGGTGCCTAGGGGGGGTCAAGATACGCAGTATTTT. Translating it yields CASSLVPRGGQDTQYF.

The J gene is TRBJ2-5, the V gene TRBV15; TRBD2 agrees at 7 bases. CDR3 length: 15 residues. CDR1 and CDR2 from the germline V gene are LNHNV and YYDKDF (reference sequence). V was clipped by 4 bases and J by 4 bases; unmatched bases: 9. In nucleotides, the CDR3 is TGTGCCACCAGCATGAGGCGGTGGGGGGGAGAGACCCAGTACTTC. Amino acids: CATSMRRWGGETQYF.

Only a few counts were recorded for this clone. V and J are TRBV6-6 and TRBJ2-7, with TRBD1 as a possible D gene (6 bases). The CDR3 covers 15 residues. The V end was cut by 2 bases, the J end by 0 bases, with 11 bases between. Germline values: CDR1 MNHNY, CDR2 SVGAGI (reference sequence). DNA for the CDR3: TGTGCCAGCAGTTACGACCGCAGGGGCTCCTACGAGCAGTACTTC. Translation gives CASSYDRRGSYEQYF.

This chain links TRBV6-1 with TRBJ1-2, with D tentatively TRBD1 (5 bases). Germline loops: CDR1 MNHNS, CDR2 SASEGT. V was shortened by 6 bases and J by 4 bases, with 15 bases between the two germline ends. This CDR3 has 14 amino acids. CDR3: CASRVEGLTYGYTF. The CDR3 DNA reads TGTGCCAGCAGAGTGGAGGGACTAACCTATGGCTACACCTTC.

The chain combines TRBV20-1 with TRBJ2-5; 8 positions agree with TRBD2. Trimming cost V 6 bases and J 5 bases; bases outside gene matches: 2. CDR1 and CDR2 from the germline V gene are DFQATT and SNEGSKA (reference sequence). The CDR3 has 11 amino acids. For the CDR3, the DNA is TGCAGTGCCACGGGGGGGGAGACCCAGTACTTC. This translates into CSATGGETQYF.

The chain is built from TRBV6-1 and TRBJ1-1; perhaps TRBD1 as D (6 bases). Germline CDR1 and CDR2: MNHNS and SASEGT. The CDR3 runs to 18 residues. The germline V and J ends were trimmed by 4 bases and 1 base, with 22 bases remaining between them. CDR3 sequence: CASSGARLGLTGNTEAFF. In nucleotides, the CDR3 is TGTGCCAGCAGTGGGGCCCGGTTAGGTCTGACAGGGAACACTGAAGCTTTCTTT.

This chain connects TRBV7-7 to TRBJ1-2; 7 bases line up with TRBD1. Germline V gives CDR1 SSHAT, CDR2 FNYEAQ (reference sequence). This CDR3 has 14 amino acids. Unmatched junction bases numbered 10, after V lost 7 bases and J lost 5 bases. DNA of the CDR3: TGTGCCAGCATCTCGGGGACAGAGTTGTATGGCTACACCTTC. It codes for CASISGTELYGYTF.

The chain recombines TRBV5-1 with TRBJ2-7, with 7 bases that match TRBD1. CDR3 length equals 14 residues. Germline V gene sequence: CDR1 SGHRS, CDR2 YFSETQ. V shed 4 bases, J shed 7 bases, and the junction held 11 bases outside the gene matches. CDR3 DNA: TGCGCCAGCAGCCAGGGACAGTCCCCTGGGGAGCAGTACTTC. It specifies CASSQGQSPGEQYF. Full variable domain (outside the CDR3, taken from reference TRBV5-1 and TRBJ2-7): KAGVTQTPRYLIKTRGQQVTLSCSPISGHRSVSWYQQTPGQGLQFLFEYFSETQRNKGNFPGRFSGRQFSNSRSEMNVSTLELGDSALYLCASSQGQSPGEQYFGPGTRLTVT.

This clone was detected a few times. This chain joins TRBV2 and TRBJ1-1; tentatively, D is TRBD1 (5 bases). The CDR3 loop spans 11 amino acids. CDR1 is SNHLY and CDR2 is FYNNEI in the germline V gene. V shed 6 bases and J shed 11 bases, with 13 bases lying between them. The CDR3 DNA reads TGTGCCAGCAGCGAGACAGATGAGGCTTTCTTT. Its translation: CASSETDEAFF.

The J gene is TRBJ2-5, the V gene TRBV28; D remains ambiguous. CDR1 MDHEN and CDR2 SYDVKM come from the germline V gene. Trimming pared 3 bases from V and 5 bases from J, leaving 13 bases between. This CDR3 is 14 amino acids long. CDR3 sequence (DNA): TGTGCCAGCAGTTTTACAAGTCAGAGGGAGACCCAGTACTTC. It translates to CASSFTSQRETQYF.

A few counts support this clone. This chain connects TRBV9 to TRBJ2-5; TRBD2 matches 14 bases. The CDR3 runs 16 residues. The germline gives CDR1 SGDLS, CDR2 YYNGEE. V lost 0 bases, J lost 3 bases, and 1 base stayed unmatched. CDR3 sequence: CASSVAGLAGEETQYF. The DNA for the CDR3 is TGTGCCAGCAGCGTAGCGGGACTAGCGGGAGAAGAGACCCAGTACTTC.

The rearrangement uses TRBV5-8 and TRBJ2-1; D call uncertain. Germline assignment: CDR1 SGHTS and CDR2 YDEGEE. The CDR3 is made up of 14 amino acids. V was shortened by 0 bases and J by 8 bases, with 12 bases between the two germline ends. For the CDR3, the DNA is TGTGCCAGCAGCTTGGGGCTTATTTTGTATGAGCAGTTCTTC. It yields the protein CASSLGLILYEQFF. Full variable domain (remainder filled in from reference TRBV5-8 and TRBJ2-1): EAGVTQSPTHLIKTRGQQATLRCSPISGHTSVYWYQQALGLGLQFLLWYDEGEERNRGNFPPRFSGRQFPNYSSELNVNALELEDSALYLCASSLGLILYEQFFGPGTRLTVL.

CDR3 amino acids: CASSLQREGNEQFF. CDR3 sequence (DNA): TGTGCCAGCAGCTTACAGCGAGAGGGCAATGAGCAGTTCTTC. The V call is TRBV7-2, the J call TRBJ2-1, with a tentative D call TRBD2 (5 bases). V was trimmed by 2 bases and J by 6 bases, leaving 11 bases between them. Per the germline V gene, CDR1 is SGHTA and CDR2 is FQGNSA. The CDR3 is made up of 14 amino acids.

The chain recombines TRBV30 with TRBJ1-2; no clear D gene. V lost 8 bases, J lost 3 bases, and 10 bases lay in between. CDR3 size: 11 residues. Germline values: CDR1 GTSNPN, CDR2 SVGIG (reference sequence). The DNA of the CDR3 is TGTGCCAATAGACAAGACTATGGCTACACCTTC. Translation gives CANRQDYGYTF.

V usage is TRBV6-6 and J usage is TRBJ1-5, with TRBD1 matching 7 bases. The ends lost 2 bases at V and 1 base at J; junction bases unmatched: 5. Germline values: CDR1 MNHNY, CDR2 SVGAGI (reference sequence). CDR3 length: 16 amino acids. CDR3 DNA sequence: TGTGCCAGCAGTTACAAAGGGGGCGCGAGCAATCAGCCCCAGCATTTT. Amino acids: CASSYKGGASNQPQHF.

Only a few counts were recorded for this clone. The same CDR3 arises from other DNA sequences in this sample as well. The chain is built from TRBV10-3 and TRBJ1-1; 8 bases align to TRBD1. This CDR3 spans 13 amino acids. Germline CDR1 ENHRY, CDR2 SYGVKD. J was trimmed by 1 base and V by 6 bases; bases with no gene match: 1. The chain's CDR3 is CAIRGQGNTEAFF. The CDR3, as DNA: TGTGCCATCAGAGGACAGGGGAACACTGAAGCTTTCTTT.

The V call is TRBV6-1, the J call TRBJ2-1; 8 nucleotides align to TRBD2. This CDR3 spans 15 amino acids. Germline loops: CDR1 MNHNS, CDR2 SASEGT. V lost 4 bases to trimming and J lost 7 bases; unmatched junction nucleotides: 9. The chain's CDR3 is CASSAGLVWPNEQFF. The CDR3 DNA is TGTGCCAGCAGTGCGGGACTAGTCTGGCCAAATGAGCAGTTCTTC.

By frequency in the sample, this clone is medium-sized. V is TRBV5-5 and J is TRBJ2-7, with a possible D match to TRBD2 (6 bases). V was pared by 1 base and J by 3 bases, with 20 bases between. CDR3 length: 17 residues. Per germline, CDR1 SGHKS and CDR2 YYEKEE (reference sequence). The CDR3 nucleotides are TGTGCCAGCAGCTTGATATCAGGACGGTCGGACTACTACGAGCAGTACTTC. Amino acid sequence: CASSLISGRSDYYEQYF.

This clone was found once. The genes are TRBV6-4 and TRBJ2-1; D is perhaps TRBD1 (5 bases). V was trimmed by 6 bases and J by 3 bases, leaving 12 bases between them. This CDR3 has 14 residues. Germline V gene lookup returns CDR1 MRHNA and CDR2 SNTAGT. The CDR3 here is CASSLDQGYNEQFF. CDR3 DNA sequence: TGTGCCAGCAGCCTAGACCAGGGCTACAATGAGCAGTTCTTC.

This rearrangement joins TRBV11-2 to TRBJ2-2; 7 bases line up with TRBD2. The ends lost 1 base at V and 8 bases at J; junction bases unmatched: 7. Germline loops: CDR1 SGHAT, CDR2 FQNNGV. The CDR3 has 15 residues. The CDR3 nucleotides read TGTGCCAGCAGCTTAGGGACTAGAGGTTCGGGGGAGCTGTTTTTT. It specifies CASSLGTRGSGELFF.

The DNA for the CDR3 is TGTGCCAGTAGGCCAACAGGGAACACCGGGGAGCTGTTTTTT. It encodes CASRPTGNTGELFF. The chain joins TRBV19 to TRBJ2-2; D possibly corresponds to TRBD1 (5 bases). CDR3 length: 14 amino acids. The V and J ends lost 6 bases and 1 base respectively, with 9 bases between them. CDR1 is LNHDA, CDR2 SQIVND, per germline (reference sequence).

V is TRBV7-6 and J is TRBJ2-7, with 10 positions matching TRBD1. Germline V gives CDR1 SGHVS, CDR2 FNYEAQ. V lost 5 bases, J lost 3 bases, and 7 bases stayed unmatched. The CDR3 consists of 15 residues. CDR3 in DNA: TGTGCCAGCAGCCAATCCGGGACAGGGGACTACGAGCAGTACTTC. Translating gives CASSQSGTGDYEQYF.